These 3 T cell receptor beta chains originate from one sample sequenced in a study of Ad26.COV2.S vaccination and SARS-CoV-2 variants. Stated treatment: approximately 18 received Ad26.COV2.S at low or high dose, single or two shots; roughly five received placebo; per-sample allocation not given. Vaccine and placebo recipients were sampled on day 63 after the first injection. The assay was immunoSEQ multiplex PCR, and TCRdb's table has in-frame clones only and misses some. The sample carries more than 300,000 clones, 80% to 90% recorded once. The sequencing used peripheral blood, collected in a trial of Ad26.COV2.S vaccine versus placebo. The source of these receptors is a person between 18 and 59 years old who received the Ad26.COV2.S COVID-19 vaccine or a placebo.

The rearrangement links TRBV7-9 to TRBJ1-1; TRBD1 might be the D (5 bases). The CDR3 is made up of 15 amino acids. CDR1 and CDR2 (germline): SEHNR, FQNEAQ (reference sequence). V lost 1 base and J 4 bases, leaving 13 bases between the germline ends. The CDR3 region is CASSLVQGGRTEAFF. In DNA form, the CDR3 reads TGTGCCAGCAGCTTAGTTCAGGGCGGGCGCACTGAAGCTTTCTTT.

The CDR3 DNA reads TGCGCCAGCAGCCAAGCAGTTGGGCAGCCCCAGCATTTT. Its translation: CASSQAVGQPQHF. The J gene is TRBJ1-5, the V gene TRBV4-1, with unresolved D. Germline loops: CDR1 MGHRA, CDR2 YSYEKL. The CDR3 contains 13 residues. Between the trimmed V and J ends, which lost 1 base and 7 bases, there was a span of 8 bases.

This chain connects TRBV6-5 to TRBJ1-6, with D maybe TRBD1 (5 bases). In germline, CDR1 is MNHEY, CDR2 SVGAGI. The CDR3 is 16 amino acids. With 4 bases removed from V and 7 bases from J, the gap between germline ends came to 17 bases. The CDR3 nucleotides read TGTGCCAGCAGTTCGACTGGCGTGGGGCGCAATTCACCCCTCCACTTT. Its protein product is CASSSTGVGRNSPLHF.